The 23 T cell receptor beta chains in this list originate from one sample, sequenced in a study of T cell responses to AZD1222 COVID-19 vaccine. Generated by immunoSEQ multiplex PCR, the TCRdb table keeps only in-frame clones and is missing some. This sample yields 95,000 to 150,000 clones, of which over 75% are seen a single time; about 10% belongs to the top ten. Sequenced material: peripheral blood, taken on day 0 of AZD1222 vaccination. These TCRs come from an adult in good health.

CDR3 nucleotide sequence: TGCAGCGTAGCCAGGGGGAAGAACACTGAAGCTTTCTTT. This encodes CSVARGKNTEAFF. The chain employs TRBV29-1 and TRBJ1-1; TRBD1 matches 7 bases. This CDR3 region has 13 residues. V was clipped by 6 bases and J by 1 base; unmatched bases: 5. Germline V gene sequence: CDR1 SQVTM, CDR2 ANQGSEA. The full variable domain, completed using reference TRBV29-1 and TRBJ1-1, is SAVISQKPSRDICQRGTSLTIQCQVDSQVTMMFWYRQQPGQSLTLIATANQGSEATYESGFVIDKFPISRPNLTFSTLTVSNMSPEDSSIYLCSVARGKNTEAFFGQGTRLTVV.

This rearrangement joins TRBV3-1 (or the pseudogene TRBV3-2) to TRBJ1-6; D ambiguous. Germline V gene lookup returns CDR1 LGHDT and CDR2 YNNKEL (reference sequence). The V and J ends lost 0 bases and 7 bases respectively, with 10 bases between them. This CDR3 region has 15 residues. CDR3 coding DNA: TGTGCCAGCAGCCAAGAACGACAACTCAATTCACCCCTCCACTTT. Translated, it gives CASSQERQLNSPLHF.

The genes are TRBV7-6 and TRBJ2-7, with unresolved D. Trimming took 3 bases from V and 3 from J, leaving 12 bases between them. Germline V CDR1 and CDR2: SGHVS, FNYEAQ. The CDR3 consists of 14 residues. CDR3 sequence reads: CASSFGVDLYEQYF. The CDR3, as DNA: TGTGCCAGCAGCTTCGGTGTGGACCTCTACGAGCAGTACTTC.

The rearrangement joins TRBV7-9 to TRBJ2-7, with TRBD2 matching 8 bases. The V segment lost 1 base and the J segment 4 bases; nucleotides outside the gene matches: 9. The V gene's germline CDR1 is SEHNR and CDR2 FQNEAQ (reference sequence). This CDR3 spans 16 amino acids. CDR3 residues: CASSLVLLAGRYEQYF. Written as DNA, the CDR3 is TGTGCCAGCAGCTTAGTATTGTTAGCGGGACGTTACGAGCAGTACTTC.

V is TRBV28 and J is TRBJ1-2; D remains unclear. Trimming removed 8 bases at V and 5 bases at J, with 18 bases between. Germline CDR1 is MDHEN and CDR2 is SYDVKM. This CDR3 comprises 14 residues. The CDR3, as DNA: TGTGCCAGCTGGTCTTGGGCTGGAGGATATGGCTACACCTTC. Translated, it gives CASWSWAGGYGYTF.

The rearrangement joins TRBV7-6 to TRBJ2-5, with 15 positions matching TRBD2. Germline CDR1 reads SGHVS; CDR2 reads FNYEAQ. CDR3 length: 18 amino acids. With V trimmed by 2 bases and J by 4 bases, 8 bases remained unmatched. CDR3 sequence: CASSLSARTSGRGETQYF. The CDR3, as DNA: TGTGCCAGCAGCTTATCCGCCCGGACTAGCGGGAGGGGAGAGACCCAGTACTTC. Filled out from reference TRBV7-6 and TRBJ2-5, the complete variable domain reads GAGVSQSPRYKVTKRGQDVALRCDPISGHVSLYWYRQALGQGPEFLTYFNYEAQQDKSGLPNDRFSAERPEGSISTLTIQRTEQRDSAMYRCASSLSARTSGRGETQYFGPGTRLLVL.

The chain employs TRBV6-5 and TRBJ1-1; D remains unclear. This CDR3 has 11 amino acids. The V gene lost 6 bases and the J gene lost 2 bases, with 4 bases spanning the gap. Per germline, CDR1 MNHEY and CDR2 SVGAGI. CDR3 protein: CASSRNTEAFF. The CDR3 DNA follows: TGTGCCAGCAGCCGAAACACTGAAGCTTTCTTT.

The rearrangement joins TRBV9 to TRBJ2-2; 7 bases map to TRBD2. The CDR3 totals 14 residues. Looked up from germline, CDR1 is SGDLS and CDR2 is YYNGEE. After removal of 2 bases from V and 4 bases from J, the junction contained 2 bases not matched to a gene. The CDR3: CASSVGRGTGELFF. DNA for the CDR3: TGTGCCAGCAGCGTTGGGAGGGGCACCGGGGAGCTGTTTTTT.

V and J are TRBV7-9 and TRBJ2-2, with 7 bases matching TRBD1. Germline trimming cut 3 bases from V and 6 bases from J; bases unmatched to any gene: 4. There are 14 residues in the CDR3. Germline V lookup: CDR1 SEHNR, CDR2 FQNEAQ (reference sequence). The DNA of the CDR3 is TGTGCCAGCAGCTTCGGCAGGGGGTCCGGGGAGCTGTTTTTT. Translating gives CASSFGRGSGELFF. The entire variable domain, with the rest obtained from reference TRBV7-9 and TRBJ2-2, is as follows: DTGVSQNPRHKITKRGQNVTFRCDPISEHNRLYWYRQTLGQGPEFLTYFQNEAQLEKSRLLSDRFSAERPKGSFSTLEIQRTEQGDSAMYLCASSFGRGSGELFFGEGSRLTVL.

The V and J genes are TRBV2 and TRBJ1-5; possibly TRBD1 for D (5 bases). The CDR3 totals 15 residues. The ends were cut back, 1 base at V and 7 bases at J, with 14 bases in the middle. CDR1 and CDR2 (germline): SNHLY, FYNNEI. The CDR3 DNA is TGTGCCAGCAGTGAAGAGGGGAATGTAGGCCAGCCCCAGCATTTT. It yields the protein CASSEEGNVGQPQHF.

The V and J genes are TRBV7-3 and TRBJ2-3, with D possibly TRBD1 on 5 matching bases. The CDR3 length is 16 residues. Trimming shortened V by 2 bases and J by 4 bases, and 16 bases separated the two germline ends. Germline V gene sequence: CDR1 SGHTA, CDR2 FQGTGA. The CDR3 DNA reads TGTGCCAGCAGCTTAGGTGGGGCAGGGAAGGCAGATACGCAGTATTTT. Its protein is CASSLGGAGKADTQYF.

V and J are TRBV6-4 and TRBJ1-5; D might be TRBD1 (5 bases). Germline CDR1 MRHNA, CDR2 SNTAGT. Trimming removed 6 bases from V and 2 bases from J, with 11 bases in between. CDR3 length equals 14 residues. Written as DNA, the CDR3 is TGTGCCAGCAGCCCCGGGGGGGGCAATCAGCCCCAGCATTTT. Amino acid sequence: CASSPGGGNQPQHF.

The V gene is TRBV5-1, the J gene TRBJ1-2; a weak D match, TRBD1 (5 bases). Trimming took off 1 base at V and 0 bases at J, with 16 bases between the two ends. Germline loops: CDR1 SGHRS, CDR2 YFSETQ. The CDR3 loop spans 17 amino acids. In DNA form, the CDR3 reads TGCGCCAGCAGCTTGTTTTCGGGGGGACCGGCTAACTATGGCTACACCTTC. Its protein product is CASSLFSGGPANYGYTF.

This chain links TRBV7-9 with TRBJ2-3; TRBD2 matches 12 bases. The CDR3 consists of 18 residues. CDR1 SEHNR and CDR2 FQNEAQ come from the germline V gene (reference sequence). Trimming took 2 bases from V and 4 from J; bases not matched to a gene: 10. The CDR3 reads CASSLLAGGPLFPDTQYF. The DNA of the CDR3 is TGTGCCAGCAGCTTACTAGCGGGGGGGCCATTGTTTCCAGATACGCAGTATTTT.

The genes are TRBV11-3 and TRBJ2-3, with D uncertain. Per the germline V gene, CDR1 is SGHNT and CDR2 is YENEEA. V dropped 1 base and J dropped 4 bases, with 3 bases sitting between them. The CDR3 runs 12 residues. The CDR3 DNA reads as TGTGCCAGCAGCTTAGGGGCAGATACGCAGTATTTT. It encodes CASSLGADTQYF.

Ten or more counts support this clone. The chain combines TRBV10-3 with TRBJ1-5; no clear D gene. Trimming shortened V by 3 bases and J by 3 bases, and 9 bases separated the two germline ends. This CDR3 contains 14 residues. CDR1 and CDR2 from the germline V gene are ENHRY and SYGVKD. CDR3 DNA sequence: TGTGCCATCAGTGATTGGGCAGCCAATCAGCCCCAGCATTTT. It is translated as CAISDWAANQPQHF.

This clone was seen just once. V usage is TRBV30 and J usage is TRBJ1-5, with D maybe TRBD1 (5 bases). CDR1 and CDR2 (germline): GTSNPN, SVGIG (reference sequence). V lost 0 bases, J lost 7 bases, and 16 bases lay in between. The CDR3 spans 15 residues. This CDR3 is CAWSVGRALRQPQHF. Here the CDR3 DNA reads TGTGCCTGGAGTGTAGGCAGGGCCCTGAGGCAGCCCCAGCATTTT.

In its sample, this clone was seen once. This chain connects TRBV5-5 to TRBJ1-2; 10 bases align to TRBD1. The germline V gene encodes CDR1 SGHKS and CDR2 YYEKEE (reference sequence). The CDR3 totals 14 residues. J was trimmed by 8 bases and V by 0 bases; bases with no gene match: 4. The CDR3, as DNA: TGTGCCAGCAGCTTGGGGACAGGGGGGTTAGGCTACACCTTC. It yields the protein CASSLGTGGLGYTF.

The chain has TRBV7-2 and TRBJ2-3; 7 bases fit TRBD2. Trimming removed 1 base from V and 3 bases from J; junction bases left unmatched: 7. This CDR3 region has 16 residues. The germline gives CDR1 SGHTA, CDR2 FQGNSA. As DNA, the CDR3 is TGTGCCAGCAGCTTAGGCAGTGGGAGGGCGACAGATACGCAGTATTTT. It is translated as CASSLGSGRATDTQYF.

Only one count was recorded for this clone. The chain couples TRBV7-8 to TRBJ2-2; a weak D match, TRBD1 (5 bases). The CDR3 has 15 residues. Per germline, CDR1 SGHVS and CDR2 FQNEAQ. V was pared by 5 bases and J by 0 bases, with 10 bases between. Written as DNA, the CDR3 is TGTGCCAGCAGCATCAGGGATTCGAACACCGGGGAGCTGTTTTTT. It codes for CASSIRDSNTGELFF.

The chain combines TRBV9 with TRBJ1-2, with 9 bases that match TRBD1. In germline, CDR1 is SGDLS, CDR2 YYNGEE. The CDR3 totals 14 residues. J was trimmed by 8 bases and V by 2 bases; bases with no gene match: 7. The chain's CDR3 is CASSVGQGKRGYTF. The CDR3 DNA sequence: TGTGCCAGCAGCGTGGGACAGGGAAAACGCGGCTACACCTTC.

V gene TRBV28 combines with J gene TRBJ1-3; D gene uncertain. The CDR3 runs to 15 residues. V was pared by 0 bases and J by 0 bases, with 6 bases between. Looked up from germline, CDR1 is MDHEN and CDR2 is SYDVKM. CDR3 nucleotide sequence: TGTGCCAGCAGTTTATGGGAGAGCTCTGGAAACACCATATATTTT. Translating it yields CASSLWESSGNTIYF.

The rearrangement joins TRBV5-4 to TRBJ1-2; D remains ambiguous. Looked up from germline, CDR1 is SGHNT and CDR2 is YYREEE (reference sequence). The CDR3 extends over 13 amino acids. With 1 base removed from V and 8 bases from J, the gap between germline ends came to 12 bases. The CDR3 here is CASSLRTSGGYTF. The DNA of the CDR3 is TGTGCCAGCAGCTTGCGGACCAGCGGCGGCTACACCTTC.